Listed below are T cell receptor beta chains from one sample, sequenced in a study of CD8+ T cells in alopecia areata. The method was immunoSEQ multiplex PCR; TCRdb's version includes in-frame clones alone and lacks a portion of them. The sample yields more than 90,000 clones, about three fifths seen once. The material sequenced was CD8+ T cells sorted from blood, taken at week 4, from a patient treated with tofacitinib. These receptors were taken from a human donor with alopecia areata. Both conserved end residues are part of each CDR3. The D gene is left open where the match is weak. Clone sizes are given selectively: once, few, many, or a class where the clone is expanded.

V: TRBV29-1; D: TRBD1; size: .; J: TRBJ2-7; DNA: TGCAGCGTTGAAGATCTTGGAGACAGGGGGTCCTACGAGCAGTACTTC; CDR3: CSVEDLGDRGSYEQYF
V: TRBV9; D: .; size: .; J: TRBJ2-1; DNA: TGTGCCAGCAGCACCAACAATGAGCAGTTCTTC; CDR3: CASSTNNEQFF
V: TRBV29-1; D: .; size: few; J: TRBJ1-2; DNA: TGCAGCGTTGAAGAAGGTCGAGCAGGGGTTCACTATGGCTACACCTTC; CDR3: CSVEEGRAGVHYGYTF
V: TRBV30; D: TRBD1; size: .; J: TRBJ1-2; DNA: TGTGCCTGGAGTCCAACCGGGACAGGGGGCAATGGCTACACCTTC; CDR3: CAWSPTGTGGNGYTF
V: TRBV7-2; D: .; size: few; J: TRBJ1-2; DNA: TGTGCCAGCAGTCTGGGCGGGGTGGGCTATGGCTACACCTTC; CDR3: CASSLGGVGYGYTF
V: TRBV15; D: .; size: .; J: TRBJ1-5; DNA: TGTGCCACCAGCAACCTCAATCAGCCCCAGCATTTT; CDR3: CATSNLNQPQHF
V: TRBV6-1; D: .; size: .; J: TRBJ2-2; DNA: TGTGCCAGCAGTGAAGTCGAGACGAGCGTTCTGAACACCGGGGAGCTGTTTTTT; CDR3: CASSEVETSVLNTGELFF
V: TRBV6-5; D: TRBD2; size: few; J: TRBJ2-5; DNA: TGTGCCAGCACCATGCTGGGAGGGGAGACCCAGTACTTC; CDR3: CASTMLGGETQYF
V: TRBV4-1; D: TRBD2; size: .; J: TRBJ2-2; DNA: TGCGCCAGCAGCCAGTCTCCGGGACTAGCGGCGAACACCGGGGAGCTGTTTTTT; CDR3: CASSQSPGLAANTGELFF
V: TRBV29-1; D: TRBD2; size: .; J: TRBJ2-1; DNA: TGCAGCGTTGAGACTAGCGGATCCTACAATGAGCAGTTCTTC; CDR3: CSVETSGSYNEQFF
V: TRBV30; D: .; size: .; J: TRBJ2-5; DNA: TGTGCCTGGAGTAGTCGAATGCGGACCCAGTACTTC; CDR3: CAWSSRMRTQYF
V: TRBV30; D: .; size: .; J: TRBJ1-3; DNA: TGTGCCTGGAGTGGCAGACCTAACTCTGGAAACACCATATATTTT; CDR3: CAWSGRPNSGNTIYF
V: TRBV6-5; D: .; size: .; J: TRBJ1-2; DNA: TGTGCCAGCAGTCCCAACTTGGTCTTTGGCTACACCTTC; CDR3: CASSPNLVFGYTF
V: TRBV6-1; D: .; size: many; J: TRBJ2-6; DNA: TGTGCCAGCAGTGAAGACAGCTCTGGGGCCAACGTCCTGACTTTC; CDR3: CASSEDSSGANVLTF
V: TRBV28; D: .; size: .; J: TRBJ2-7; DNA: TGTGCCAGCAGACGAGGGTCGGGGGTGTCCTACGAGCAGTACTTC; CDR3: CASRRGSGVSYEQYF
V: TRBV29-1; D: TRBD2; size: .; J: TRBJ2-2; DNA: TGCAGCGTTGAGGCCGGGACTAGCTATGGGGAGCTGTTTTTT; CDR3: CSVEAGTSYGELFF
V: TRBV29-1; D: .; size: .; J: TRBJ1-2; DNA: TGCAGCGTTGAAGAGAGGGGAACTAACTATGGCTACACCTTC; CDR3: CSVEERGTNYGYTF
V: TRBV5-4; D: TRBD1; size: .; J: TRBJ1-2; DNA: TGTGCCAGCAGCTTGGGGGACAGAGCTAACTATGGCTACACCTTC; CDR3: CASSLGDRANYGYTF
V: TRBV15; D: .; size: .; J: TRBJ2-3; DNA: TGTGCCACCTCTGGAGATACGCAGTATTTT; CDR3: CATSGDTQYF
V: TRBV30; D: .; size: .; J: TRBJ2-2; DNA: TGTGCCTGGAGTCCGTATCCCGGGGAGCTGTTTTTT; CDR3: CAWSPYPGELFF
V: TRBV5-6; D: .; size: .; J: TRBJ2-1; DNA: TGTGCCAGCAGCTTGGGGACCTTAGTTAATGAGCAGTTCTTC; CDR3: CASSLGTLVNEQFF
V: TRBV27; D: TRBD1; size: few; J: TRBJ2-7; DNA: TGTGCCAGCAGTCCCCGGACAGGGAGTCTCGAGCAGTACTTC; CDR3: CASSPRTGSLEQYF
V: TRBV6-8; D: TRBD2; size: .; J: TRBJ2-5; DNA: TGTGCCAGCAACCACTGCGGACTAGCCCAAGAGACCCAGTACTTC; CDR3: CASNHCGLAQETQYF
V: TRBV29-1; D: .; size: few; J: TRBJ1-2; DNA: TGCAGCGTCGATGGAGGAGTTGGAGAGCCCTATGGCTACACCTTC; CDR3: CSVDGGVGEPYGYTF
V: TRBV7-9; D: .; size: .; J: TRBJ1-2; DNA: TGTGCCAGCAGCGCCTATGAATTCTATGGCTACACCTTC; CDR3: CASSAYEFYGYTF
V: TRBV5-1; D: .; size: .; J: TRBJ2-5; DNA: TGCGCCAGCAGCTTGGAACAGTTCCAAGAGACCCAGTACTTC; CDR3: CASSLEQFQETQYF
V: TRBV30; D: TRBD1; size: .; J: TRBJ2-7; DNA: TGTGCCTGGAGCTACAGGGACAGGGGAGTCTACGAGCAGTACTTC; CDR3: CAWSYRDRGVYEQYF
V: TRBV29-1; D: .; size: few; J: TRBJ2-3; DNA: TGCAGCGAACGAGCGGAAACAGATACGCAGTATTTT; CDR3: CSERAETDTQYF
V: TRBV30; D: .; size: .; J: TRBJ1-2; DNA: TGTGCCTGGGAAAGTCTTGGCTACACCTTC; CDR3: CAWESLGYTF
V: TRBV19; D: .; size: .; J: TRBJ1-6; DNA: TGTGCCAGTAGTGAGGGATGGGGTAATTCACCCCTCCACTTT; CDR3: CASSEGWGNSPLHF
V: TRBV7-9; D: TRBD1; size: .; J: TRBJ2-7; DNA: TGTGCCAGCAGCCACCCTTCCGGGACAGTCTCCTACGAGCAGTACTTC; CDR3: CASSHPSGTVSYEQYF
V: TRBV30; D: .; size: .; J: TRBJ2-1; DNA: TGTGCCTGGAGTGAAGGTAGCTATCCGGCCAATGAGCAGTTCTTC; CDR3: CAWSEGSYPANEQFF
V: TRBV5-1; D: .; size: .; J: TRBJ1-5; DNA: TGCGCCAGCAGCTTGGACCCGGAAAATCAGCCCCAGCATTTT; CDR3: CASSLDPENQPQHF
V: TRBV29-1; D: .; size: .; J: TRBJ2-5; DNA: TGCAGCGTTGAGGAGAGGGGAGTGGGCCAAGAGACCCAGTACTTC; CDR3: CSVEERGVGQETQYF
V: TRBV29-1; D: .; size: .; J: TRBJ1-1; DNA: TGCAGCGTTGAAGACTGGATGAACACTGAAGCTTTCTTT; CDR3: CSVEDWMNTEAFF
V: TRBV7-9; D: .; size: .; J: TRBJ2-1; DNA: TGTGCCAGCAGCTTGTCGGGGGAGCAGTTCTTC; CDR3: CASSLSGEQFF
V: TRBV7-9; D: .; size: .; J: TRBJ1-1; DNA: TGTGCCAGCAGCTTAAGCGGGGACGAAGCTTTCTTT; CDR3: CASSLSGDEAFF
V: TRBV30; D: .; size: .; J: TRBJ2-7; DNA: TGTGCCTGGAGTGTCAGCTACGAGCAGTACTTC; CDR3: CAWSVSYEQYF
V: TRBV27; D: TRBD2; size: .; J: TRBJ2-1; DNA: TGTGCCAGCAGTATAAGACTAGCGGGGGGTTTCCATGAGCAGTTCTTC; CDR3: CASSIRLAGGFHEQFF
V: TRBV29-1; D: TRBD1; size: once; J: TRBJ1-1; DNA: TGCAGCGTAGACAGGGGAGGTGGGTACACTGAAGCCTTCTTT; CDR3: CSVDRGGGYTEAFF
V: TRBV11-2; D: .; size: few; J: TRBJ2-2; DNA: TGTGCCAGCAGCTTAAGGCACAAGGGGGAACAGGCCGGGGAGCTGTTTTTT; CDR3: CASSLRHKGEQAGELFF
V: TRBV29-1; D: .; size: few; J: TRBJ2-1; DNA: TGCAGCGTTGAAGTGGGTAAAGGCAATGAGCAGTTCTTC; CDR3: CSVEVGKGNEQFF
V: TRBV9; D: TRBD1; size: .; J: TRBJ2-6; DNA: TGTGCCAGCAGCGTCAGGGCGGACAGGGCTGGGGCCAACGTCCTGACTTTC; CDR3: CASSVRADRAGANVLTF
V: TRBV5-6; D: .; size: .; J: TRBJ1-2; DNA: TGTGCCAGCAGCCTCCCCGCCCCAGGGACTAACTATGGCTACACCTTC; CDR3: CASSLPAPGTNYGYTF
V: TRBV30; D: .; size: .; J: TRBJ1-5; DNA: TGTGCCTGGAGGGAGGGCTATAGCAATCAGCCCCAGCATTTT; CDR3: CAWREGYSNQPQHF
V: TRBV7-9; D: .; size: .; J: TRBJ1-1; DNA: TGTGCCAGCAGCTTAGCCCCCGGGCGAGAAGCTTTCTTT; CDR3: CASSLAPGREAFF